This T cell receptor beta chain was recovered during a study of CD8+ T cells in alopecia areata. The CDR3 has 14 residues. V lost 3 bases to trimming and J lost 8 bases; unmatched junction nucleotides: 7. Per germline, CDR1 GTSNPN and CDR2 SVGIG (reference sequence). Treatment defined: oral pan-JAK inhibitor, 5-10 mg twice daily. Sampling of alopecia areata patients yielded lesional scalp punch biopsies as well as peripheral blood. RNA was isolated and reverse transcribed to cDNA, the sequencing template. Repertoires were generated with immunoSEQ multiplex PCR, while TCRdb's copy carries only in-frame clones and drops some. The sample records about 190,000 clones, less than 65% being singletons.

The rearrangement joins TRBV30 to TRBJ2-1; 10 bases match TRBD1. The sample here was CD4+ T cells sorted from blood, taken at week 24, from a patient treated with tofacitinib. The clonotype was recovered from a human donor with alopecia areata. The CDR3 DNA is TGTGCCTGGAGGAGACAGGGGGCTGGGTATGAGCAGTTCTTC. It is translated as CAWRRQGAGYEQFF.